The 29 T cell receptor beta chains below all came from one sample that was sequenced in a study of blood T cell repertoires in COVID-19 (dated by TCRdb to about 2020). Receptors were amplified or captured by the immunoSEQ multiplex PCR assay. This immuneACCESS table, as held by TCRdb, lists in-frame sequences with V and J called but not all clones. Of the missing ones, under half trace to an unresolved V gene in checked studies; the others have no known cause. The table for this sample lists around 280,000 clones; 89% of them were counted only once. About 1.8% of the sample is held by the ten biggest clonotypes. Material for sequencing was PBMCs or T cells enriched from blood (not recorded which). The receptors were gathered from a woman aged 40 to 50 who had recovered from COVID-19.

CDR3 in DNA: TGTGCCAGCAGTTTTTGGGGGACAGGGAGATCACCCCTCCACTTT. It encodes CASSFWGTGRSPLHF. The V gene is TRBV28, the J gene TRBJ1-6; 9 bases map to TRBD1. The germline V gene has CDR1 MDHEN and CDR2 SYDVKM. The CDR3 consists of 15 residues. J was trimmed by 10 bases and V by 3 bases; bases with no gene match: 7.

The rearrangement uses TRBV5-4 and TRBJ1-2; 11 bases line up with TRBD1. Germline V gene data show CDR1 as SGHNT and CDR2 as YYREEE (reference sequence). The CDR3 runs to 15 residues. Trimming removed 4 bases from V and 5 bases from J; junction bases left unmatched: 7. This chain's CDR3 is CASSIGQGASYGYTF. The CDR3 bases are TGTGCCAGCAGCATAGGACAGGGGGCGAGTTATGGCTACACCTTC. Full variable domain (rest looked up from reference TRBV5-4 and TRBJ1-2): ETGVTQSPTHLIKTRGQQVTLRCSSQSGHNTVSWYQQALGQGPQFIFQYYREEENGRGNFPPRFSGLQFPNYSSELNVNALELDDSALYLCASSIGQGASYGYTFGSGTRLTVV.

The chain carries TRBV24-1 and TRBJ2-3, with 11 bases fitting TRBD2. This CDR3 is built from 16 residues. Germline CDR1 reads KGHDR; CDR2 reads SFDVKD. V trimming: 3 bases; J trimming: 4 bases; junction bases outside the gene matches: 5. CDR3 coding DNA: TGTGCCACCAGTGATACTAGCGGGAGATCGCCAGATACGCAGTATTTT. It specifies CATSDTSGRSPDTQYF.

This clone was seen only once. The chain uses TRBV7-3 and TRBJ2-1; the match to TRBD2 covers 11 bases. CDR3 length: 16 amino acids. Germline V CDR1 and CDR2: SGHTA, FQGTGA. Unmatched junction bases numbered 6, after V lost 1 base and J lost 7 bases. The CDR3 DNA is TGTGCCAGCAGCTTAAGCGCCGGGACTAGCGGAAATGAGCAGTTCTTC. The encoded protein is CASSLSAGTSGNEQFF.

The chain carries TRBV2 and TRBJ1-3, with D possibly matching TRBD1 (6 bases). CDR1 SNHLY and CDR2 FYNNEI come from the germline V gene. The V and J ends lost 6 bases and 2 bases respectively, with 11 bases between them. The CDR3 contains 14 residues. In DNA, the CDR3 is TGTGCCAGCAGCCTAAGGGGGACTGGAAACACCATATATTTT. This translates into CASSLRGTGNTIYF.

The CDR3: CASSRRVEEQFF. The CDR3 DNA sequence: TGTGCCAGCAGTCGCAGAGTGGAGGAGCAGTTCTTC. The genes are TRBV12-3 or TRBV12-4 and TRBJ2-1; D remains unclear. V lost 5 bases and J 10 bases, leaving 12 bases between the germline ends. The CDR3 totals 12 residues.

The chain links TRBV6-5 to TRBJ1-2; possible D gene TRBD1, 5 bases. The CDR3 contains 14 residues. V was trimmed by 0 bases and J by 6 bases, leaving 11 bases between them. From germline, CDR1 is MNHEY and CDR2 SVGAGI. CDR3 coding DNA: TGTGCCAGCAGTTACTCGGCAGGGTCTCATGGCTACACCTTC. Translated: CASSYSAGSHGYTF.

This chain connects TRBV2 to TRBJ2-5; D might be TRBD2 (6 bases). The ends were cut back, 1 base at V and 2 bases at J, with 14 bases in the middle. Germline V CDR1 and CDR2: SNHLY, FYNNEI. This CDR3 comprises 16 residues. CDR3 DNA sequence: TGTGCCAGCAGTGAAGTGAGATGGGGGGTTCAAGAGACCCAGTACTTC. This encodes CASSEVRWGVQETQYF.

This clone has a count of ten or more. The chain couples TRBV6-2 or TRBV6-3 to TRBJ2-3; no definite D call. There are 18 residues in the CDR3. V lost 4 bases and J 4 bases, leaving 24 bases between the germline ends. Germline assignment: CDR1 MNHEY and CDR2 SVGEGT. The CDR3 loop is CASSLLERDWRRADTQYF. CDR3 coding DNA: TGTGCCAGCAGTTTACTTGAAAGAGACTGGCGAAGAGCAGATACGCAGTATTTT.

The rearrangement links TRBV9 to TRBJ1-2, with 7 bases aligning to TRBD1. From germline, CDR1 is SGDLS and CDR2 YYNGEE. This CDR3 spans 17 amino acids. With V trimmed by 4 bases and J by 1 base, 13 bases remained unmatched. CDR3 residues: CASSSRRGQGVNYGYTF. In nucleotides, the CDR3 is TGTGCCAGCAGCTCCCGAAGGGGGCAGGGAGTTAACTATGGCTACACCTTC.

The chain is built from TRBV9 and TRBJ2-5; TRBD2 is a possible D gene (6 bases). From germline, CDR1 is SGDLS and CDR2 YYNGEE. Deletions cut 7 bases from V and 4 bases from J, with 14 bases between. CDR3 length equals 13 residues. CDR3 loop: CASSGGGSETQYF. In DNA form, the CDR3 reads TGTGCCAGCTCCGGGGGAGGTTCAGAGACCCAGTACTTC. Full variable domain (missing parts from reference TRBV9 and TRBJ2-5): DSGVTQTPKHLITATGQRVTLRCSPRSGDLSVYWYQQSLDQGLQFLIQYYNGEERAKGNILERFSAQQFPDLHSELNLSSLELGDSALYFCASSGGGSETQYFGPGTRLLVL.

The chain carries TRBV19 and TRBJ1-1; the D gene is possibly TRBD1 (5 bases). Germline V lookup: CDR1 LNHDA, CDR2 SQIVND (reference sequence). The CDR3 loop spans 17 amino acids. V shed 5 bases and J shed 1 base, with 20 bases lying between them. The CDR3 DNA follows: TGTGCCAGTAGTCCCATAAGGGGCAGGGCGTCGAACACTGAAGCTTTCTTT. Translation: CASSPIRGRASNTEAFF.

The V and J genes are TRBV5-4 and TRBJ2-7, with 8 bases matching TRBD1. Germline V gene lookup returns CDR1 SGHNT and CDR2 YYREEE (reference sequence). With V trimmed by 1 base and J by 5 bases, 8 bases remained unmatched. There are 15 residues in the CDR3. The DNA of the CDR3 is TGTGCCAGCAGCTTGCGGCAGGGGGCGGTGAACGAGCAGTACTTC. As protein: CASSLRQGAVNEQYF.

The chain employs TRBV4-1 and TRBJ1-3; 8 nucleotides line up with TRBD1. The germline gives CDR1 MGHRA, CDR2 YSYEKL. The CDR3 length is 16 residues. V shed 3 bases, J shed 0 bases, and the junction held 4 bases outside the gene matches. The CDR3 nucleotides read TGCGCCAGCAGCCAGCCGACAGGGGACTCTGGAAACACCATATATTTT. Its translation: CASSQPTGDSGNTIYF.

The gene calls are TRBV11-3 and TRBJ2-1; possible D gene TRBD1, 5 bases. CDR3 length: 16 residues. Trimming stripped 5 bases from V and 6 bases from J, with 20 bases between. Germline lookup yields CDR1 SGHNT and CDR2 YENEEA. Written as DNA, the CDR3 is TGTGCCAGCAGCCCGAGGTCCAGGGTACCCCTCAATGAGCAGTTCTTC. This gives the protein CASSPRSRVPLNEQFF.

This chain links TRBV27 with TRBJ1-2, with D maybe TRBD1 (5 bases). The germline gives CDR1 MNHEY, CDR2 SMNVEV (reference sequence). Trimming shortened V by 5 bases and J by 4 bases, and 8 bases separated the two germline ends. This CDR3 is built from 12 residues. The CDR3 bases are TGTGCCAGCAGTCAGGGAACCTATGGCTACACCTTC. Translation gives CASSQGTYGYTF.

This rearrangement joins TRBV7-2 to TRBJ1-5, with no clear D. CDR3 length equals 15 residues. Trimming removed 3 bases from V and 0 bases from J, with 9 bases in between. The germline V gene encodes CDR1 SGHTA and CDR2 FQGNSA. The CDR3 reads CASSLTGISNQPQHF. CDR3 coding DNA: TGTGCCAGCAGCTTGACGGGGATTAGCAATCAGCCCCAGCATTTT.

The rearrangement links TRBV25-1 to TRBJ1-2, with 7 bases fitting TRBD1. Germline trimming cut 6 bases from V and 7 bases from J; bases unmatched to any gene: 8. The CDR3 covers 13 residues. CDR1 and CDR2 from the germline V gene are MGHDK and SYGVNS. This chain's CDR3 is CASRGQETVGYTF. DNA of the CDR3: TGTGCCAGCAGAGGACAGGAGACTGTTGGCTACACCTTC.

The genes are TRBV19 and TRBJ1-6; 7 nucleotides align to TRBD1. With 10 bases clipped from V and 5 bases from J, the junction kept 5 bases outside the gene matches. CDR3 size: 13 residues. Germline V gene data show CDR1 as LNHDA and CDR2 as SQIVND (reference sequence). The CDR3 DNA is TGTGCCACCCGGGACAGAGATAATTCACCCCTCCACTTT. Translating it yields CATRDRDNSPLHF.

V is TRBV29-1 and J is TRBJ1-4; 7 nucleotides align to TRBD1. This CDR3 has 13 amino acids. V lost 0 bases, J lost 10 bases, and 5 bases stayed unmatched. Germline V CDR1 and CDR2: SQVTM, ANQGSEA. The CDR3 loop reads CSVEETGTGKLFF. CDR3 bases: TGCAGCGTTGAAGAGACAGGGACGGGAAAACTGTTTTTT.

The rearrangement links TRBV3-1 (or the pseudogene TRBV3-2) to TRBJ1-3; D not certain. Germline CDR1 LGHDT, CDR2 YNNKEL (reference sequence). Trimming cost V 2 bases and J 0 bases, with 11 bases left between them. The CDR3 sequence is 16 residues long. CDR3 amino acids: CASSQTRPFSGNTIYF. The DNA for the CDR3 is TGTGCCAGCAGCCAAACCAGGCCGTTCTCTGGAAACACCATATATTTT.

The chain employs TRBV20-1 and TRBJ2-7; 7 positions match TRBD1. Germline values: CDR1 DFQATT, CDR2 SNEGSKA (reference sequence). This CDR3 has 12 residues. The trim removed 4 bases at V and 3 bases at J, leaving 3 bases unmatched. CDR3: CSANDRDYEQYF. In DNA, the CDR3 is TGCAGTGCTAATGACAGGGACTACGAGCAGTACTTC.

The chain uses TRBV3-1 (or the pseudogene TRBV3-2) and TRBJ1-1; possibly TRBD1 for D (5 bases). The germline V gene has CDR1 LGHDT and CDR2 YNNKEL (reference sequence). V lost 7 bases to trimming and J lost 8 bases, with 11 bases between them. The CDR3 length is 11 residues. In DNA, the CDR3 is TGTGCCAGCATGGGGGGGATAGAAGCTTTCTTT. It yields the protein CASMGGIEAFF.

The rearrangement uses TRBV10-1 and TRBJ2-7; 9 bases match TRBD2. The J segment lost 1 base and the V segment lost 2 bases, leaving 6 bases of the junction unmatched. The CDR3 length is 16 residues. The germline gives CDR1 WNHNN, CDR2 SYGVQD (reference sequence). CDR3 in amino acids: CASSEGGLAASYEQYF. CDR3 DNA: TGCGCCAGCAGTGAGGGGGGACTAGCTGCTTCCTACGAGCAGTACTTC.

This clone showed up just once. One end of the junction is discordant with germline, which a read error may explain. The rearrangement uses TRBV7-7 and TRBJ2-7, with 10 bases identical to TRBD1. Germline CDR1 is SSHAT and CDR2 is FNYEAQ (reference sequence). CDR3 length: 15 residues. As DNA, the CDR3 is TGTGCTAGCAGCAGCGGGACAGGGGCAACCTACGAGCAGTACTTC. It yields the protein CASSSGTGATYEQYF.

The gene calls are TRBV3-1 (or the pseudogene TRBV3-2) and TRBJ1-6, with TRBD1 matching over 10 bases. Germline V gene sequence: CDR1 LGHDT, CDR2 YNNKEL (reference sequence). Trimming cost V 4 bases and J 10 bases; bases outside gene matches: 10. This CDR3 contains 16 residues. CDR3 sequence: CASSRGTGDLGSPLHF. CDR3 bases: TGTGCCAGCAGCCGTGGGACAGGGGATTTAGGGTCACCCCTCCACTTT.

This chain connects TRBV28 to TRBJ2-7; D ambiguous. V was shortened by 3 bases and J by 4 bases, with 7 bases between the two germline ends. This CDR3 is 12 amino acids long. CDR1 and CDR2 (germline): MDHEN, SYDVKM. CDR3 residues: CASSLVSYEQYF. The DNA of the CDR3 is TGTGCCAGCAGTTTGGTCAGTTACGAGCAGTACTTC.

The chain links TRBV25-1 to TRBJ2-3, with D hard to call. Trimming took off 1 base at V and 4 bases at J, with 6 bases between the two ends. CDR1 and CDR2 from the germline V gene are MGHDK and SYGVNS. The CDR3 loop spans 13 amino acids. CDR3: CASSEFSSDTQYF. Here the CDR3 DNA reads TGTGCCAGCAGTGAATTTTCCTCAGATACGCAGTATTTT.

The CDR3: CASSQTWYGYTF. Written as DNA, the CDR3 is TGTGCCAGCAGTCAAACTTGGTATGGCTACACCTTC. The chain has TRBV12-3 or TRBV12-4 and TRBJ1-2; D is unclear. The CDR3 sequence is 12 residues long. V was shortened by 5 bases and J by 5 bases, with 9 bases between the two germline ends.